One and the same sample provided the 22 T cell receptor beta chains below, sequenced in a study of blood T cell repertoires in COVID-19. The assay was immunoSEQ multiplex PCR, and TCRdb's table has in-frame clones only and misses some. The sample holds about 140,000 clones, over 80% seen once. Sequences were obtained from peripheral blood. These receptors were collected from a man aged 55-75 years with active or convalescent COVID-19.

The chain combines TRBV5-4 with TRBJ2-3, with 7 bases aligning to TRBD1. Looked up from germline, CDR1 is SGHNT and CDR2 is YYREEE (reference sequence). J gave up 0 bases and V 2 bases, and 6 bases lay outside the gene matches. The CDR3 is made up of 16 amino acids. The CDR3 sequence is CASSFGTDTSTDTQYF. The CDR3, as DNA: TGTGCCAGCAGCTTTGGGACAGATACTAGCACAGATACGCAGTATTTT.

The rearrangement joins TRBV27 to TRBJ2-2; 8 bases fit TRBD1. The CDR3 totals 14 residues. V trimming: 4 bases; J trimming: 7 bases; junction bases outside the gene matches: 5. The germline V gene encodes CDR1 MNHEY and CDR2 SMNVEV (reference sequence). CDR3 loop: CASSWGQDGGELFF. CDR3 DNA sequence: TGTGCCAGCAGTTGGGGACAGGATGGCGGGGAGCTGTTTTTT.

This sequence joins TRBV7-2 and TRBJ2-2, with 10 positions matching TRBD1. The ends lost 5 bases at V and 4 bases at J; junction bases unmatched: 7. Looked up from germline, CDR1 is SGHTA and CDR2 is FQGNSA. The CDR3 contains 16 residues. CDR3 residues: CASSTRQGAGTGELFF. Here the CDR3 DNA reads TGTGCCAGCAGCACCCGACAGGGGGCAGGCACCGGGGAGCTGTTTTTT. Filled out from reference TRBV7-2 and TRBJ2-2, the complete variable domain reads GAGVSQSPSNKVTEKGKDVELRCDPISGHTALYWYRQSLGQGLEFLIYFQGNSAPDKSGLPSDRFSAERTGGSVSTLTIQRTQQEDSAVYLCASSTRQGAGTGELFFGEGSRLTVL.

V is TRBV9 and J is TRBJ2-1, with a tentative D call TRBD1 (6 bases). CDR3 length equals 15 residues. Germline V lookup: CDR1 SGDLS, CDR2 YYNGEE. V lost 4 bases and J lost 3, with 14 bases in between. Here the CDR3 reads CASSTRQVGYNEQFF. For the CDR3, the DNA is TGTGCCAGCAGCACCAGACAGGTGGGCTACAATGAGCAGTTCTTC. Using reference TRBV9 and TRBJ2-1 for the parts outside the CDR3, the full variable domain is DSGVTQTPKHLITATGQRVTLRCSPRSGDLSVYWYQQSLDQGLQFLIQYYNGEERAKGNILERFSAQQFPDLHSELNLSSLELGDSALYFCASSTRQVGYNEQFFGPGTRLTVL.

The chain links TRBV6-5 to TRBJ2-1, with TRBD1 identical over 9 bases. Germline V gene lookup returns CDR1 MNHEY and CDR2 SVGAGI. The CDR3 has 16 amino acids. The V segment lost 4 bases and the J segment 7 bases; nucleotides outside the gene matches: 11. The CDR3: CASSSSGTGSWNEQFF. CDR3 coding DNA: TGTGCCAGCAGTTCATCCGGGACAGGGTCATGGAATGAGCAGTTCTTC.

The J gene is TRBJ2-2, the V gene TRBV25-1; 8 nucleotides align to TRBD2. The V gene end was trimmed by 3 bases and the J gene end by 10 bases; junction bases not matched to a gene: 7. The germline CDR1 and CDR2 sequences are MGHDK and SYGVNS. The CDR3 length is 14 residues. The CDR3 sequence: CASSDGRGVEELFF. For the CDR3, the DNA is TGTGCCAGCAGTGACGGGAGGGGAGTGGAGGAGCTGTTTTTT.

This clone was seen a single time. V and J are TRBV28 and TRBJ1-2, with 7 bases identical to TRBD1. From germline, CDR1 is MDHEN and CDR2 SYDVKM. Trimming cost V 8 bases and J 7 bases; bases outside gene matches: 10. The CDR3 length is 13 residues. The CDR3: CASAPDRAAGYTF. The DNA for the CDR3 is TGTGCCAGCGCTCCCGACAGGGCGGCTGGCTACACCTTC.

This chain links TRBV2 with TRBJ2-2; TRBD1 agrees at 8 bases. The CDR3 consists of 13 residues. The germline gives CDR1 SNHLY, CDR2 FYNNEI. With 9 bases clipped from V and 3 bases from J, the junction kept 3 bases outside the gene matches. The CDR3 DNA is TGTGCCAGGACAGGGGCCGACACCGGGGAGCTGTTTTTT. Protein sequence: CARTGADTGELFF.

This clone was detected a few times. This rearrangement joins TRBV5-6 to TRBJ1-5; D uncertain. Germline loops: CDR1 SGHDT, CDR2 YYEEEE. Trimming left V 0 bases short and J 7 bases short, with 8 bases between. The CDR3 has 13 residues. CDR3 protein: CASSLATGQPQHF. The CDR3 DNA reads TGTGCCAGCAGCTTGGCGACCGGGCAGCCCCAGCATTTT.

The J gene is TRBJ1-2, the V gene TRBV5-4; no clear D gene. Trimming shortened V by 0 bases and J by 5 bases, and 11 bases separated the two germline ends. Germline CDR1 reads SGHNT; CDR2 reads YYREEE (reference sequence). CDR3 length equals 14 residues. The CDR3 here is CASSLDHRGYGYTF. CDR3 in DNA: TGTGCCAGCAGCTTGGACCACCGAGGGTATGGCTACACCTTC.

The J gene is TRBJ1-3, the V gene TRBV30; 9 bases line up with TRBD1. The CDR3 spans 13 residues. Germline CDR1 reads GTSNPN; CDR2 reads SVGIG (reference sequence). The CDR3 here is CAHRGLRGNTIYF. The CDR3 DNA is TGTGCGCACAGGGGGCTGAGGGGAAACACCATATATTTT.

The chain recombines TRBV18 with TRBJ1-1; 7 bases map to TRBD1. The CDR3 length is 17 residues. The V segment lost 5 bases and the J segment 4 bases; nucleotides outside the gene matches: 16. Germline CDR1 and CDR2: KGHSH and LQKENI. This CDR3 is CASSYISGTVSGTEAFF. DNA of the CDR3: TGTGCCAGCTCATATATTTCCGGGACAGTCTCGGGCACTGAAGCTTTCTTT.

The chain uses TRBV6-6 and TRBJ1-2; D not certain. V gave up 5 bases and J gave up 2 bases, with 9 bases separating them. This CDR3 has 13 residues. Germline assignment: CDR1 MNHNY and CDR2 SVGAGI (reference sequence). The CDR3 spells CASSPQRNYGYTF. The CDR3 bases are TGTGCCAGCAGTCCGCAGCGAAACTATGGCTACACCTTC.

This chain uses TRBV7-2 with TRBJ2-1; TRBD1 might be the D (5 bases). Germline V lookup: CDR1 SGHTA, CDR2 FQGNSA. The V and J ends lost 2 bases and 1 base respectively, with 9 bases between them. The length of the CDR3 is 15 residues. CDR3 nucleotide sequence: TGTGCCAGCAGCTTAAGAAGGGGTTCCTACAATGAGCAGTTCTTC. It is translated as CASSLRRGSYNEQFF.

J is TRBJ2-5 and V is TRBV19; 10 positions match TRBD2. Looked up from germline, CDR1 is LNHDA and CDR2 is SQIVND (reference sequence). The CDR3 contains 15 residues. With V trimmed by 5 bases and J by 1 base, 4 bases remained unmatched. The CDR3 DNA reads as TGTGCCAGTAGTGGGCCTAGCGGGAGCCAAGAGACCCAGTACTTC. Protein product: CASSGPSGSQETQYF. Filled out from reference TRBV19 and TRBJ2-5, the complete variable domain reads DGGITQSPKYLFRKEGQNVTLSCEQNLNHDAMYWYRQDPGQGLRLIYYSQIVNDFQKGDIAEGYSVSREKKESFPLTVTSAQKNPTAFYLCASSGPSGSQETQYFGPGTRLLVL.

The rearrangement links TRBV19 to TRBJ1-2; no definite D call. The V end lost 3 bases, the J end lost 4 bases, and 15 bases lay between the germline ends. CDR3 length: 15 amino acids. Germline CDR1 and CDR2: LNHDA and SQIVND (reference sequence). CDR3 bases: TGTGCCAGTAGTATGGCGCGCGGGAGGAGCTATGGCTACACCTTC. This codes for CASSMARGRSYGYTF.

CDR3 bases: TGTGCCAGCAGCAAAGAGACGGACAGGGGGTTACCCCAAGAGACCCAGTACTTC. Its translation is CASSKETDRGLPQETQYF. This chain connects TRBV21-1 to TRBJ2-5; the table names TRBD1, a call not compared with the DNA. TRBV21-1 is labeled a pseudogene. The CDR3 loop spans 18 amino acids.

The genes are TRBV29-1 and TRBJ2-7, with 8 nucleotides matching TRBD2. V was clipped by 1 base and J by 9 bases; unmatched bases: 11. This CDR3 is 14 amino acids long. The germline V gene encodes CDR1 SQVTM and CDR2 ANQGSEA. The CDR3 is CSVEVSGTLTSQYF. In DNA, the CDR3 is TGCAGCGTTGAAGTTAGCGGGACCCTTACGTCGCAGTACTTC.

The chain links TRBV5-6 to TRBJ2-5, with 9 bases fitting TRBD2. J gave up 0 bases and V 0 bases, and 3 bases lay outside the gene matches. Looked up from germline, CDR1 is SGHDT and CDR2 is YYEEEE. The CDR3 is 16 residues long. The CDR3 DNA sequence: TGTGCCAGCAGCTTGGCCAGCGGGAGGTACCAAGAGACCCAGTACTTC. Residues: CASSLASGRYQETQYF. Full variable domain (rest looked up from reference TRBV5-6 and TRBJ2-5): DAGVTQSPTHLIKTRGQQVTLRCSPKSGHDTVSWYQQALGQGPQFIFQYYEEEERQRGNFPDRFSGHQFPNYSSELNVNALLLGDSALYLCASSLASGRYQETQYFGPGTRLLVL.

The chain has TRBV2 and TRBJ1-6, with D perhaps TRBD1 (5 bases). The CDR3 sequence is 14 residues long. The germline V and J ends were trimmed by 8 bases and 7 bases, with 15 bases remaining between them. CDR1 and CDR2 (germline): SNHLY, FYNNEI. In DNA form, the CDR3 reads TGTGCCAGCCTTGGGGGGACTCGGAATTCACCCCTCCACTTT. Encoded protein: CASLGGTRNSPLHF.

In its sample, this clone was seen once. V and J are TRBV7-9 and TRBJ2-3; the match to TRBD2 covers 12 bases. The CDR3 has 17 residues. Per germline, CDR1 SEHNR and CDR2 FQNEAQ (reference sequence). The V segment lost 2 bases and the J segment 4 bases; nucleotides outside the gene matches: 7. The CDR3 spells CASSLKRTSGRSDTQYF. Here the CDR3 DNA reads TGTGCCAGCAGCTTAAAACGTACTAGCGGGAGGTCAGATACGCAGTATTTT.

The table lists this clone with a few counts. The chain has TRBV7-2 and TRBJ2-6; D is perhaps TRBD2 (7 bases). The CDR3 consists of 18 residues. V shed 1 base and J shed 4 bases, with 17 bases lying between them. The germline CDR1 and CDR2 sequences are SGHTA and FQGNSA. The CDR3 is CASSLDGRGLWGANVLTF. CDR3 bases: TGTGCCAGCAGCTTAGATGGGCGGGGGCTCTGGGGGGCCAACGTCCTGACTTTC.